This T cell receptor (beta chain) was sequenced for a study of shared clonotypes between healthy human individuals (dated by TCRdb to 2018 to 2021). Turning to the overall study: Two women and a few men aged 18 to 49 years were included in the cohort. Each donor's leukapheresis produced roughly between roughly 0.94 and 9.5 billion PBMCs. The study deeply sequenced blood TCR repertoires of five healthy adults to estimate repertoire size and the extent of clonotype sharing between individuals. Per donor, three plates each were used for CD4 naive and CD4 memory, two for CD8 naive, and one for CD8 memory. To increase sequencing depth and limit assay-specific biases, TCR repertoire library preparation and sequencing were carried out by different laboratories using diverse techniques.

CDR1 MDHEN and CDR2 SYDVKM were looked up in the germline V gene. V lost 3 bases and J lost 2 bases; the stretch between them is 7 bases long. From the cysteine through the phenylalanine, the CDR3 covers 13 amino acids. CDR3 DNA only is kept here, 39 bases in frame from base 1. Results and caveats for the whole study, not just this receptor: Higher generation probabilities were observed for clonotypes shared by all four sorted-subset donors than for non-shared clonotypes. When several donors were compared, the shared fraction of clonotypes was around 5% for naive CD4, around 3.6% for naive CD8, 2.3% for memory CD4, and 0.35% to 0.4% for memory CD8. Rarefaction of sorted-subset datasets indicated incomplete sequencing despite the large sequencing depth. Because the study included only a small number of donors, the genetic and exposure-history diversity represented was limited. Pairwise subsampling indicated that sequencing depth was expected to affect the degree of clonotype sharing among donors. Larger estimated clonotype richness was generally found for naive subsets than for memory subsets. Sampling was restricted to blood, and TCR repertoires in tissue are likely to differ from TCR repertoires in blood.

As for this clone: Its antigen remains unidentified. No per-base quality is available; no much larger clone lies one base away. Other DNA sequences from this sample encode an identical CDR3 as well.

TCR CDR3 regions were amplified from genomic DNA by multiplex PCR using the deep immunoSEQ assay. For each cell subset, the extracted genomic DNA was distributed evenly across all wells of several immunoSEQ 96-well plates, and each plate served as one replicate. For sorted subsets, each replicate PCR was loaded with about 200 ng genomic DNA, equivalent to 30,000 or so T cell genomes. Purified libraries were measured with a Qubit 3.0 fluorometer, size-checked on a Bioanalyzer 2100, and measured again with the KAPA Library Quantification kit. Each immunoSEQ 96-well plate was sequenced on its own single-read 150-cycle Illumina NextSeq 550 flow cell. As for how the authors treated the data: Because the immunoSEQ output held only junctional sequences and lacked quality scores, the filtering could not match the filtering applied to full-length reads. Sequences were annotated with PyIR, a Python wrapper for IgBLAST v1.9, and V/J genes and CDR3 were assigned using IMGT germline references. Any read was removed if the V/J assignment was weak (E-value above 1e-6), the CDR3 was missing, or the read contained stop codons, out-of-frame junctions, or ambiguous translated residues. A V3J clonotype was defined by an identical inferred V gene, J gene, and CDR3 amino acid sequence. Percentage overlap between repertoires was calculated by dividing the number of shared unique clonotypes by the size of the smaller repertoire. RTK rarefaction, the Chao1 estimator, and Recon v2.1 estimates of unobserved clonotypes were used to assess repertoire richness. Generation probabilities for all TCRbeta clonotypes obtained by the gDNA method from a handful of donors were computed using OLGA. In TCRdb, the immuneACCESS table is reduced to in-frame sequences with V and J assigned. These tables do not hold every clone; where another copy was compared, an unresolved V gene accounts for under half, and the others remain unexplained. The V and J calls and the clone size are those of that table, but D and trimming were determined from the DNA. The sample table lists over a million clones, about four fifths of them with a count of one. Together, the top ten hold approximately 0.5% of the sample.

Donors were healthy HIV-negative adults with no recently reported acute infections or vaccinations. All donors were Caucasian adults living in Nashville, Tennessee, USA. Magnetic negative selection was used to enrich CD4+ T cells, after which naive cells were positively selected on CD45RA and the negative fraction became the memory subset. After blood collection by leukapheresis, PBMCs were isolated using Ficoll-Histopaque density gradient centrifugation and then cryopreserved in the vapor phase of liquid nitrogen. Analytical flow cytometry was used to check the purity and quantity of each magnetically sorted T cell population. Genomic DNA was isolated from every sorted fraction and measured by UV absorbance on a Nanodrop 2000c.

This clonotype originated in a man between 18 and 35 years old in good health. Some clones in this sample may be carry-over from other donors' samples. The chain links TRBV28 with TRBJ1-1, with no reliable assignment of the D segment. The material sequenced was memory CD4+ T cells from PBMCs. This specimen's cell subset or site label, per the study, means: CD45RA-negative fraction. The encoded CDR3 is CASSFGPNTEAFF. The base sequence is TGTGCCAGCAGTTTTGGCCCTAACACTGAAGCTTTCTTT.